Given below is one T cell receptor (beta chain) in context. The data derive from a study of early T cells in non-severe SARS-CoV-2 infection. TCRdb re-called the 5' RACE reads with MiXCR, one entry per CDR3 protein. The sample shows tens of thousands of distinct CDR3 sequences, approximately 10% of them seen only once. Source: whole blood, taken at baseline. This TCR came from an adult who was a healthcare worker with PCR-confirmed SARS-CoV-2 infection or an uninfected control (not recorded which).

In nucleotides, the CDR3 is TGTGCCAGCAGCCAACGACAGCGGGGTGAAAAACTGTTTTTT. Its protein product is CASSQRQRGEKLFF. This sequence joins TRBV3-1 and TRBJ1-4, with D perhaps matching TRBD1 (5 bases). Deletions cut 2 bases from V and 7 bases from J, with 11 bases between. Per germline, CDR1 LGHDT and CDR2 YNNKEL (reference sequence). The CDR3 totals 14 residues.